The rows below give T cell receptor beta chains drawn from one sample of a study of T cell changes during pregnancy in multiple sclerosis. Clones were sequenced by immunoSEQ multiplex PCR, and TCRdb holds only the in-frame ones, with some missing. Of about 28,000 clones listed, about 93% are singletons. The input for sequencing was CD4+ T cells from peripheral blood mononuclear cells, taken after pregnancy. The receptors were sampled from a female donor with multiple sclerosis, enrolled in a pregnancy study. Each CDR3 is given with its conserved first and last residue. A D gene is named only where the DNA matches it firmly. Expanded clones get a size class; other rows say once, few or many, or leave the size out.

>TRBV18|TRBJ2-5|.|TRBD2
CASSRLAEYQETQYF
TGTGCCAGCTCAAGACTAGCGGAATATCAAGAGACCCAGTACTTC
>TRBV7-2|TRBJ1-6|.|TRBD1
CASSSSPGQQPHNSPLHF
TGTGCCAGCAGCTCATCTCCGGGACAGCAACCCCATAATTCACCCCTCCACTTT
>TRBV9|TRBJ2-1|.|.
CASSVENARSYNEQFF
TGTGCCAGCAGCGTAGAAAACGCTAGATCCTACAATGAGCAGTTCTTC
>TRBV6-5|TRBJ1-1|few|.
CASRSLQGTEAFF
TGTGCCAGCAGATCCCTACAGGGAACCGAAGCTTTCTTT
>TRBV30|TRBJ2-1|.|TRBD1
CAWSVQGSSYNEQFF
TGTGCCTGGAGTGTACAGGGGAGCTCCTACAATGAGCAGTTCTTC
>TRBV2|TRBJ2-7|.|.
CASSVRQTAYEQYF
TGTGCCAGCAGTGTGAGGCAAACCGCCTACGAGCAGTACTTC
>TRBV5-6|TRBJ1-2|.|TRBD1
CASSFTGQGGYGYTF
TGTGCCAGCAGCTTCACCGGACAGGGAGGTTATGGCTACACCTTC
>TRBV18|TRBJ2-2|.|.
CASSPQEAFITGELFF
TGTGCCAGCTCACCGCAGGAGGCTTTTATCACCGGGGAGCTGTTTTTT
>TRBV30|TRBJ1-1|few|.
CAWKNSDTEAFF
TGTGCCTGGAAGAATAGCGACACTGAAGCTTTCTTT
>TRBV18|TRBJ1-1|.|.
CASSPQSGGRIDNTEAFF
TGTGCCAGCTCACCACAATCAGGAGGAAGAATCGATAACACTGAAGCTTTCTTT
>TRBV12-5|TRBJ1-5|.|TRBD1
CASGFGAGGFDNQPQHF
TGTGCTAGTGGTTTTGGGGCAGGGGGCTTTGATAATCAGCCCCAGCATTTT
>TRBV16|TRBJ2-1|.|.
CASSQSLTVQFF
TGTGCCAGCAGCCAATCGTTGACAGTACAGTTCTTC
>TRBV19|TRBJ2-2|.|.
CASTARGTNTGELFF
TGTGCCAGTACTGCCAGAGGTACGAACACCGGGGAGCTGTTTTTT
>TRBV18|TRBJ1-2|.|.
CASSPRESSGGYTF
TGTGCCAGCTCCCCTCGTGAGTCCTCCGGTGGCTACACCTTC
>TRBV28|TRBJ1-5|.|.
CASSLSGAGGPQHF
TGTGCCAGCAGTTTAAGCGGGGCGGGCGGGCCCCAGCATTTT
>TRBV25-1|TRBJ1-1|.|TRBD1
CASSDDRAHTEAFF
TGTGCCAGCAGTGACGACAGGGCGCACACTGAAGCTTTCTTT
>TRBV19|TRBJ2-1|.|.
CASSLGGILSYNEQFF
TGTGCCAGTAGTCTTGGCGGGATTCTCTCCTACAATGAGCAGTTCTTC
>TRBV6-5|TRBJ1-1|.|.
CASSYGSIRGYTEAFF
TGTGCCAGCAGTTATGGATCGATAAGGGGTTACACTGAAGCTTTCTTT
>TRBV5-1|TRBJ2-3|.|TRBD2
CASSLTPSGGGEADTQYF
TGCGCCAGCAGCCTAACACCCAGTGGCGGGGGGGAGGCAGATACGCAGTATTTT
>TRBV7-7|TRBJ2-5|.|TRBD2
CASTLLPGTRDFQETQYF
TGTGCCAGCACCCTACTCCCCGGGACTAGAGACTTCCAAGAGACCCAGTACTTC
>TRBV6-1|TRBJ1-4|.|TRBD1
CASSVRTGLSEKLFF
TGTGCCAGCAGTGTCCGGACAGGGTTGTCAGAAAAACTGTTTTTT
>TRBV5-1|TRBJ1-3|.|TRBD1
CASSLVGTVASGNTIYF
TGCGCCAGCAGCTTGGTTGGGACAGTGGCCTCTGGAAACACCATATATTTT
>TRBV6-5|TRBJ2-7|.|TRBD1
CASSSRQGAYEQYF
TGTGCCAGCAGTTCAAGACAGGGGGCCTACGAGCAGTACTTC
>TRBV7-2|TRBJ2-3|.|TRBD2
CASSGRGALIYTDTQYF
TGTGCCAGCAGCGGGCGGGGGGCCCTAATTTACACAGATACGCAGTATTTT
>TRBV2|TRBJ1-4|.|.
CASLGAREKLFF
TGTGCCAGCTTGGGGGCGCGGGAAAAACTGTTTTTT
>TRBV7-2|TRBJ1-5|.|.
CASSREVLDQPQHF
TGTGCCAGCAGCAGAGAGGTTTTAGATCAGCCCCAGCATTTT
>TRBV11-2|TRBJ2-7|once|.
CASSLALFSYEQYF
TGTGCCAGCAGCTTAGCTCTCTTTAGCTACGAGCAGTACTTC